This paragraph covers one TCR beta chain sequence. The data were produced by immunoSEQ multiplex PCR, yet TCRdb's version contains in-frame clones alone and is incomplete. The table lists 130,000 to 150,000 clones, about 85% of them singletons. This sample stems from a study of blood T cell repertoires in COVID-19. Study at large: The samples span acute and convalescent COVID-19 from the United States, Italy and Spain. PBMCs, B-cell-depleted T cells, or T cells provided the cDNA or gDNA that made up the material.

V lost 5 bases and J 2 bases, leaving 9 bases between the germline ends. This CDR3 region has 13 residues. The germline CDR1 and CDR2 sequences are KGHSH and LQKENI. Sample: peripheral blood. This TCR was recovered from a human donor with acute or convalescent COVID-19. The donor label of this sample is uncertain. J is TRBJ1-1 and V is TRBV18, with no clear D. This chain's CDR3 is CASSSDSNTEAFF. CDR3 coding DNA: TGTGCCAGCTCATCGGACTCAAACACTGAAGCTTTCTTT.